This T cell receptor (beta chain) came from a study of cytomegalovirus exposure and HLA in healthy donors. Researchers ran the PCR with 60 Vbeta and 13 Jbeta primers. Sequenced by immunoSEQ multiplex PCR; TCRdb stores in-frame clones only, minus some. The sample comprises 210,000 or so clones, about 77% of which are singletons, and over 2% rests with the top ten. In this sample, this clone turned up once. The germline V gene encodes CDR1 MNHEY and CDR2 SVGAGI. V was shortened by 6 bases and J by 9 bases, with 17 bases between the two germline ends. CDR3 length: 14 residues. This receptor was identified in a woman aged 25 to 45 in good health and CMV-seropositive. Material: PBMCs. This chain connects TRBV6-5 to TRBJ2-2; the D gene is possibly TRBD1 (6 bases). CDR3 region: CASSHDRMVWELFF. The CDR3 DNA follows: TGTGCCAGCAGCCACGACAGGATGGTCTGGGAGCTGTTTTTT.